This T cell receptor beta chain comes out of a study of CD8 T cells in ankylosing spondylitis. This clonotype has only a few counts. Trimming took 3 bases from V and 0 from J, leaving 9 bases between them. Germline CDR1 SGHTA, CDR2 FQGNSA. CDR3 size: 15 residues. Quantitative 5'-RACE with molecular barcodes generated TCR beta libraries. Each CDR3 protein gets one entry after TCRdb re-called the 5' RACE reads with MiXCR. The data contain roughly 250,000 distinct CDR3 sequences, roughly a tenth of them seen just once; the ten biggest clones take up about 3%. The sequenced sample consisted of blood, either unsorted or a sorted T cell fraction (not recorded which). The chain recombines TRBV7-2 with TRBJ1-5; no definite D call. The receptor's source is a male donor with ankylosing spondylitis or in good health (not recorded which). The CDR3: CASSLLGYSNQPQHF. The CDR3 DNA sequence: TGTGCCAGCAGCTTGCTCGGTTATAGCAATCAGCCCCAGCATTTT.